The sequence of this TCR beta chain was determined in a study of tissue T cells after allogeneic stem cell transplantation. With regard to this clone: The genes are named according to mouse.

The table came from immunoSEQ multiplex PCR; TCRdb's copy has only in-frame clones and leaves some out. The table includes 950 to 1,100 clones, 40% to 60% detected once. Stated time point: mouse harvest day 14 after allogeneic transplant. Mouse grafts combined 10^7 T-cell-depleted bone marrow cells with 10^6 splenic CD5+ T cells. Mice had MHC-mismatched B6 into BALB/c GVHD, sampled day 7 or 14. The TCR comes from a female BALB/c mouse given C57BL/6 T cells with graft-versus-host disease after an allogeneic hematopoietic cell transplant. Sequencing used spleen.

CDR3 bases read: TGTGCCAGCAGCCAAGGGGTTGACTCCGACTACACC. This translates into CASSQGVDSDYT. From start to end, the CDR3 is CASSQGVDSDYTF. The genes are TRBV5 and TRBJ1-2, with D uncertain. The read ends 1 residue shy of where the CDR3 ends; the end is completed using the germline J gene. Germline CDR1 reads LGHNA; CDR2 reads YNLKQL (reference sequence). The CDR3 length is 13 residues. Trimming shortened V by 1 base and J by 3 bases, and 6 bases separated the two germline ends.